This paragraph covers one T cell receptor beta chain sequence. This specimen includes other DNA sequences encoding the same CDR3. The data were obtained in a study of shared clonotypes between healthy human individuals. V dropped 1 base and J dropped 0; count of bases not matched to a gene: 2. CDR1 is LGHNA, CDR2 YSLEER, per germline. This CDR3 is built from 16 residues. Profiled with immunoSEQ multiplex PCR; TCRdb holds only in-frame clones, not every one. The sample has about 2 million clones, roughly 94% seen once. Sequencing was performed on naive CD4+ T cells sorted from blood. Subset indicated: CD45RA+ positively selected. The TCR sequence derives from a man in his late teens or twenties in good health. The genes are TRBV4-3 and TRBJ2-1, with 8 positions matching TRBD2. In nucleotides, the CDR3 is TGCGCCAGCAGCCAAGGCGGGGGGAGCTCCTACAATGAGCAGTTCTTC. Translated, it gives CASSQGGGSSYNEQFF.